The TCR beta chain under discussion was sequenced for a study of blood T cell repertoires in COVID-19. Generated by immunoSEQ multiplex PCR, the TCRdb table keeps only in-frame clones and is missing some. The table shows fewer than 450,000 clones, with less than 90% occurring only once. CDR1 is SEHNR and CDR2 is FQNEAQ in the germline V gene (reference sequence). Trimming took off 7 bases at V and 7 bases at J, with 10 bases between the two ends. The CDR3 spans 11 residues. The receptor's source is a woman in her twenties or thirties who had recovered from COVID-19. Sequencing was done on a sample of PBMCs or T cells enriched from blood (not recorded which). This chain uses TRBV7-9 with TRBJ1-2; D remains ambiguous. As DNA, the CDR3 is TGTGCCAGCACGGTGTACGGTGGCTACACCTTC. Translated: CASTVYGGYTF. Filled out from reference TRBV7-9 and TRBJ1-2, the complete variable domain reads DTGVSQNPRHKITKRGQNVTFRCDPISEHNRLYWYRQTLGQGPEFLTYFQNEAQLEKSRLLSDRFSAERPKGSFSTLEIQRTEQGDSAMYLCASTVYGGYTFGSGTRLTVV.